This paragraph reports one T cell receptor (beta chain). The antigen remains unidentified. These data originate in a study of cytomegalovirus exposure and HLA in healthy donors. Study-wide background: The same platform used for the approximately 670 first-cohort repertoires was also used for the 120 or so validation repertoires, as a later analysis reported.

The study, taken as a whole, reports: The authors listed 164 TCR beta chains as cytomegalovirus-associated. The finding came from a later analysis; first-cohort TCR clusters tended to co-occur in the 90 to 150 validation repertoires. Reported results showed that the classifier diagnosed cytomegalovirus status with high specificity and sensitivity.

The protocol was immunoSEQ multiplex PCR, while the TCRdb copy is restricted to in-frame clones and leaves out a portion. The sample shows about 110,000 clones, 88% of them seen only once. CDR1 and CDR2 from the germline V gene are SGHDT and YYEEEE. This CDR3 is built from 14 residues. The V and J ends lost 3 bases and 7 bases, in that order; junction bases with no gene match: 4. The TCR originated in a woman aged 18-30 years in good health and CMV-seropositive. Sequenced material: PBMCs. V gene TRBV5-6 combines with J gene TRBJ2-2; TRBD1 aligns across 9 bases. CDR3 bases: TGTGCCAGCAGCTGGGACAGGGAAGTCGGGGAGCTGTTTTTT. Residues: CASSWDREVGELFF. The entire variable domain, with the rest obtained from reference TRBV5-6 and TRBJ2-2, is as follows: DAGVTQSPTHLIKTRGQQVTLRCSPKSGHDTVSWYQQALGQGPQFIFQYYEEEERQRGNFPDRFSGHQFPNYSSELNVNALLLGDSALYLCASSWDREVGELFFGEGSRLTVL.